The clone carrying this T cell receptor beta chain was observed a handful of times. What it recognizes is unknown. This specimen belongs to a study of Graves' ophthalmopathy and Graves' hyperthyroidism. Study-level results: With about 86% sensitivity and more than 75% specificity, a 13-signature model separated ophthalmopathy from stable hyperthyroidism. Detected in blood as well were most expanded thyroid clonotypes with frequency above 0.001.

Ophthalmopathy donors' eye disease showed moderate-to-severe activity, CAS of at least 3, NOSPECS of at least 4 and duration under 3 months. Enrollment excluded any patients with other autoimmune diseases, uncontrolled infections, pregnancy or lactation. The J segment lost 6 bases and the V segment lost 2 bases, leaving 6 bases of the junction unmatched. This CDR3 region has 14 residues. In germline, CDR1 is GTSNPN, CDR2 SVGIG (reference sequence). RNA transcripts were the template, and TCR beta CDR3 regions were amplified from them. An initial RT-PCR round employing HTBI primers preceded a second-round multiplex PCR. TCRdb used MiXCR to reprocess the multiplex PCR reads, holding one entry per CDR3 protein. The sample comprises 660,000 or so distinct CDR3 sequences, about 41% of which are singletons, and roughly 3% rests with the top ten.

V gene TRBV30 combines with J gene TRBJ1-5; 8 bases map to TRBD1. The TCR was taken from an adult man with Graves' ophthalmopathy. Sequencing used peripheral blood. The CDR3 nucleotides read TGTGCCTGGAGTTGGACAGGGTCGCCTCAGCCCCAGCATTTT. Amino acid sequence: CAWSWTGSPQPQHF.